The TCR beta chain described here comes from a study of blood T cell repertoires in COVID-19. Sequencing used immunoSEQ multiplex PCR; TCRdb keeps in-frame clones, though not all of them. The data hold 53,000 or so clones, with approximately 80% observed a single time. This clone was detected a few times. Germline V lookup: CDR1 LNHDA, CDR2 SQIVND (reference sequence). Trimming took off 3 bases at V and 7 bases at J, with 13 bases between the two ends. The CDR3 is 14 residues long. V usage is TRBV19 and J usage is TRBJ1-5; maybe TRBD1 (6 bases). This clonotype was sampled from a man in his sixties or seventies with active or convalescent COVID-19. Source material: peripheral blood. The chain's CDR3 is CASSIVQGPQPQHF. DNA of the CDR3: TGTGCCAGTAGTATTGTACAGGGCCCCCAGCCCCAGCATTTT.